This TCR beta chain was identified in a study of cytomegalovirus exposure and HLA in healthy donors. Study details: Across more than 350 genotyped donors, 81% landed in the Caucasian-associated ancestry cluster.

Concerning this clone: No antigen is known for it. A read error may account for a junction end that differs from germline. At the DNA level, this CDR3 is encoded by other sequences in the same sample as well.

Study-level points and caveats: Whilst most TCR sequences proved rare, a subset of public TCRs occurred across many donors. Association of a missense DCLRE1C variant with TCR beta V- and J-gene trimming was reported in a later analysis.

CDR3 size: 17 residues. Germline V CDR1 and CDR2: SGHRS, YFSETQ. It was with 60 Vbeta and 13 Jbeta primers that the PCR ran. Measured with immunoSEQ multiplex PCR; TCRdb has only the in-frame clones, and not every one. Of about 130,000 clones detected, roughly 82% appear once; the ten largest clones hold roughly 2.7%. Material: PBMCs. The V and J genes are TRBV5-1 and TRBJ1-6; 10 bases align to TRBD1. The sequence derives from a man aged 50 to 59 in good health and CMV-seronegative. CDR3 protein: CASSWTGTGDSGSPLHF. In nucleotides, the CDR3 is TGCGCCAGCAGCTGGACCGGGACAGGGGATTCAGGCTCACCACTCCACTTT.